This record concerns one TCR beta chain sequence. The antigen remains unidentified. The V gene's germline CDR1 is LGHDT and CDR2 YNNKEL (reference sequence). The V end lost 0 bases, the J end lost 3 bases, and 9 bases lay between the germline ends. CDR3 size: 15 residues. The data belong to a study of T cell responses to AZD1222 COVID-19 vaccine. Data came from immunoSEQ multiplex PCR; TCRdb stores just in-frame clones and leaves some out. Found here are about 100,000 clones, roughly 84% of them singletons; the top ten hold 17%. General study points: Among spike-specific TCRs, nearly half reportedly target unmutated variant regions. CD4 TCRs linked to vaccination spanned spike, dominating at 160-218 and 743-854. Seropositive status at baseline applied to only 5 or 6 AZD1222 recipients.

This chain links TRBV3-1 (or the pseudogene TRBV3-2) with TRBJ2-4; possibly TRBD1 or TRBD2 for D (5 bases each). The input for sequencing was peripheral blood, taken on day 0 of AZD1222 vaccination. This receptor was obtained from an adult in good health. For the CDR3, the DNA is TGTGCCAGCAGCCAAGACCGGGGCCTCAAAAACATTCAGTACTTC. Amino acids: CASSQDRGLKNIQYF.